The entry below gives a single T cell receptor beta chain sequence along with its context. Its antigen is still unknown. The data originate from a study of a mutant IDH1 vaccine in newly diagnosed glioma. About the study: Beginning 4-6 weeks after radiotherapy alone, or with temozolomide cycles, vaccination took place.

The germline CDR1 and CDR2 sequences are SGDLS and YYNGEE. V gave up 3 bases and J gave up 4 bases; unmatched junction bases: 9. There are 15 residues in the CDR3. Clones were read by immunoSEQ multiplex PCR, and TCRdb kept only the in-frame ones, dropping some. The sample has some 60,000 clones, approximately 84% seen once. Time point described: week 11, during vaccination. Doses comprised 300 ug of mutant IDH1 20-mer peptide each, plus topical imiquimod. The source was PBMCs, collected from a glioma patient whose treatment included an IDH1 peptide vaccine. This TCR was recovered from a man younger than 45 with glioma. The chain is built from TRBV9 and TRBJ2-7, with TRBD1 matching 8 bases. CDR3 coding DNA: TGTGCCAGCAGCGGCGGGACAGGCCTCTCGTACGAGCAGTACTTC. Translated: CASSGGTGLSYEQYF.